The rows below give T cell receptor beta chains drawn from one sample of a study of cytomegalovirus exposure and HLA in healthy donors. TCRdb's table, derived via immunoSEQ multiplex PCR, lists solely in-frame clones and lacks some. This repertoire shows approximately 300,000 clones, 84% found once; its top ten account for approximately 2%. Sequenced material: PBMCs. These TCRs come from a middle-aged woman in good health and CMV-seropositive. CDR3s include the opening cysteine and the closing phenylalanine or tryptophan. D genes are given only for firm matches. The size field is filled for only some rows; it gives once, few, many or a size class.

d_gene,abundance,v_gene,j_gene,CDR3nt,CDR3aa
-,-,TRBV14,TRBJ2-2,TGTGCCAGCAGCCAAGATTTCCGGAACACCGGGGAGCTGTTTTTT,CASSQDFRNTGELFF
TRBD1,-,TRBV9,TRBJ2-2,TGTGCCAGCAGCGTCCGACAGGGGGCGAACACCGGGGAGCTGTTTTTT,CASSVRQGANTGELFF
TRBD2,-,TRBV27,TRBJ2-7,TGTGCCAGCACAGCCAACCCTTTTAGCGGGAGAACCTACGAGCAGTACTTC,CASTANPFSGRTYEQYF
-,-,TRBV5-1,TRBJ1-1,TGCGCCAGCAGCGGCGGGGGCGGGAACACTGAAGCTTTCTTT,CASSGGGGNTEAFF
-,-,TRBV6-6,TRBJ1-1,TGTGCCAGCAGTTACTCAGGGGGAGAAACTGAAGCTTTCTTT,CASSYSGGETEAFF
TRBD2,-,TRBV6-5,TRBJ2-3,TGTGCCAGCAGTGTTGGAGCGGGACGGCAAGATACGCAGTATTTT,CASSVGAGRQDTQYF
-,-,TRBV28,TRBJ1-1,TGTGCCAGCAGTCTACTTCGGGCTGAAGCTTTCTTT,CASSLLRAEAFF
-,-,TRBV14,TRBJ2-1,TGTGCCAGCAGCCAAGTAAGGCGGACAGACAATGAGCAGTTCTTC,CASSQVRRTDNEQFF
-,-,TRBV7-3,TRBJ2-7,TGTGCCAGCAGCTTAGAAGGCGGGAAGTCCTACGAGCAGTACTTC,CASSLEGGKSYEQYF
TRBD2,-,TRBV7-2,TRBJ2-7,TGTGCCAGCAGCTCAGAGGTAGCGGGCCCCGTGGAGCAGTACTTC,CASSSEVAGPVEQYF
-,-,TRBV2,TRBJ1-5,TGTGCCAGCAGTGAATCAAGGGGGATTCAGCCCCAGCATTTT,CASSESRGIQPQHF
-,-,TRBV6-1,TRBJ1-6,TGTGCCAGCAGTGAACTGTCAGGCTTGAACACTCGATCACCCCTCCACTTT,CASSELSGLNTRSPLHF
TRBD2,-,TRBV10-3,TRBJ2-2,TGTGCCATCAGCCCCGGGACTAGCGGGAGTCCCGGGGAGCTGTTTTTT,CAISPGTSGSPGELFF
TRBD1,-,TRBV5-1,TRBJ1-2,TGCGCCAGCAGCTTGGAAGCCAGGGGGAACTATGGCTACACCTTC,CASSLEARGNYGYTF
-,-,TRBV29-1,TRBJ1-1,TGCAGCGTCTATGTGGACACTGAAGCTTTCTTT,CSVYVDTEAFF
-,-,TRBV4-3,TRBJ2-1,TGCGCCAGCAGCCCCTGGGGGCCTACTAGTCCCCAGTTCTTC,CASSPWGPTSPQFF
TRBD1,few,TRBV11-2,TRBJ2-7,TGTGCCAGCGGCGGGACAGGGATGAACGAGCAGTACTTC,CASGGTGMNEQYF
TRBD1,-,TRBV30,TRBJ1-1,TGTGCCCAACCCGGGACAGAGAACACTGAAGCTTTCTTT,CAQPGTENTEAFF
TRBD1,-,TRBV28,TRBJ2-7,TGTGCCAGCAGTTTAATGGGACAGGGTCCCTACGAGCAGTACTTC,CASSLMGQGPYEQYF
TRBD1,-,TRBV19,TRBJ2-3,TGTGCCAGTAGTATAGGGGGCGGGACAGGAACAGATACGCAGTATTTT,CASSIGGGTGTDTQYF
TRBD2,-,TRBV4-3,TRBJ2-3,TGCGCCAGCAGCCAAGAAGGGACTAGCCCAGAGACAGATACGCAGTATTTT,CASSQEGTSPETDTQYF
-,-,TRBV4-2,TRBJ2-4,TGTGCCAGCAGCCAAGATAGTCCAGCCAAAAACATTCAGTACTTC,CASSQDSPAKNIQYF
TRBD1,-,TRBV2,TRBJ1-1,TGTGCCAGCAGTCGGACAGGCCGGACTGAAGCTTTCTTT,CASSRTGRTEAFF
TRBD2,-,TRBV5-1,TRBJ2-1,TGCGCCAGCAGCTTGGAAGCTAGCGGGAGCGCTGAGCAGTTCTTC,CASSLEASGSAEQFF
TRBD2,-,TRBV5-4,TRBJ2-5,TGTGCCAGCAGCTTAGCGGGAGGGCCGGAGACCCAGTACTTC,CASSLAGGPETQYF
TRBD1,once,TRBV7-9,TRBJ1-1,TGTGCCAGCAGTATTCAGGGACAGGGGTTCCCTGAAGCTTTCTTT,CASSIQGQGFPEAFF
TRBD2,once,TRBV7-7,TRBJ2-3,TGTGCTAGCAGCTCGGGACTAGCGGGCACAGATACGCAGTATTTT,CASSSGLAGTDTQYF
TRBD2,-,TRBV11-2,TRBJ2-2,TGTGCCAGCAGCGAAAGGGAAGCGGGAGGGCCGACCGGGGAGCTGTTTTTT,CASSEREAGGPTGELFF
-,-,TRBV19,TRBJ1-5,TGTGCCAGTAGTATTGAGGGTTTAGGCAATCAGCCCCAGCATTTT,CASSIEGLGNQPQHF
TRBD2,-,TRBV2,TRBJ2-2,TGTGCCAGCCGGGCAGCGGGGCACACCGGGGAGCTGTTTTTT,CASRAAGHTGELFF
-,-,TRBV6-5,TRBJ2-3,TGTGCCAGCAGTTACGCTCGGGCGGGGAGCACAGATACGCAGTATTTT,CASSYARAGSTDTQYF
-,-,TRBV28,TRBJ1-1,TGTGCCAGCAGTTTAAAAGCGGCTAGAGAAGCTTTCTTT,CASSLKAAREAFF
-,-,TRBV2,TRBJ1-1,TGTGCCAGCAGTGAGGGGAGGGGACACACTGAAGCTTTCTTT,CASSEGRGHTEAFF
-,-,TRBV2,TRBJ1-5,TGTGCCAGCAGTGAAGGACACTTGAGCAATCAGCCCCAGCATTTT,CASSEGHLSNQPQHF
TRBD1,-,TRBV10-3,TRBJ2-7,TGTGCCATCAGTGCGGTAGGGACAGGGTACGAGCAGTACTTC,CAISAVGTGYEQYF
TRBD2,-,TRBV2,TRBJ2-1,TGTGCCAGCGTAGCGGGCCTTAAATACAATGAGCAGTTCTTC,CASVAGLKYNEQFF
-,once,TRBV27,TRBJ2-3,TGTGCCAGCAGTTTACGGAGGGGCCTTAGCACAGATACGCAGTATTTT,CASSLRRGLSTDTQYF